The 31 T cell receptor beta chains below all came from one sample that was sequenced in a study of T cell repertoires in aging, cancer and after chemotherapy. Amplification of TCR beta used genomic DNA extracted from peripheral blood. A mixed TRB-A/B primer pool amplified rearranged TRB by multiplex touch-down PCR. In TCRdb, the multiplex PCR reads were re-called with MiXCR into one record per CDR3 protein. Found here are around 10,000 distinct CDR3 sequences, over 30% of them singletons; the top ten hold about 3%. Sequencing was carried out using blood. Receptors originate from a human donor in good health.

CDR3 region: CATLFRGNQPQHF. For the CDR3, the DNA is TGTGCCACCCTCTTCCGGGGCAATCAGCCCCAGCATTTT. This sequence joins TRBV6-5 and TRBJ1-5; no clear D. Germline CDR1 MNHEY, CDR2 SVGAGI. This CDR3 comprises 13 residues. Between the trimmed V and J ends, which lost 10 bases and 2 bases, there was a span of 12 bases.

The chain has TRBV6-1 and TRBJ2-7; 12 bases line up with TRBD2. The germline V gene has CDR1 MNHNS and CDR2 SASEGT. V was pared by 6 bases and J by 4 bases, with 13 bases of the junction left unmatched. The CDR3 has 17 residues. CDR3: CASRAWTSGNGVYEQYF. For the CDR3, the DNA is TGTGCCAGCAGGGCTTGGACTAGCGGGAATGGGGTGTACGAGCAGTACTTC.

This chain links TRBV10-1 with TRBJ2-3; 10 bases map to TRBD2. The CDR3 runs to 14 residues. Germline V gene sequence: CDR1 WNHNN, CDR2 SYGVQD (reference sequence). Trimming cost V 6 bases and J 5 bases; bases outside gene matches: 5. The CDR3 loop reads CASRASGSEDTQYF. Written as DNA, the CDR3 is TGCGCCAGCAGGGCTAGCGGGAGTGAAGATACGCAGTATTTT.

By sample share, this clonotype is medium-sized. CDR3 residues: CASSEGPPQRQETQYF. The CDR3 coding sequence is TGTGCCAGCAGTGAAGGCCCCCCGCAGAGGCAAGAGACCCAGTACTTC. V usage is TRBV6-1 and J usage is TRBJ2-5; unclear D gene. Germline V gene data show CDR1 as MNHNS and CDR2 as SASEGT. V shed 1 base and J shed 2 bases, with 14 bases lying between them. The CDR3 is 16 amino acids.

This clonotype was recorded a few times. V gene TRBV6-5 combines with J gene TRBJ1-2; D gene uncertain. The germline gives CDR1 MNHEY, CDR2 SVGAGI. This CDR3 comprises 16 residues. Trimming cost V 0 bases and J 0 bases, with 11 bases left between them. CDR3 sequence (DNA): TGTGCCAGCAGTTACTCGCGACGACGGGCTAACTATGGCTACACCTTC. Translated: CASSYSRRRANYGYTF.

Remarks on this clonotype: One base away lies a much larger clone, so this may be a sequencing read error. The CDR3 nucleotides read TGTGCCAGTAGTAAAGGACTAGCGGGGGGCACAGATACGCAGTATTTT. Translated: CASSKGLAGGTDTQYF. The gene calls are TRBV19 and TRBJ2-3; 13 nucleotides match TRBD2. The CDR3 consists of 16 residues. Losses at the gene ends were 4 bases for V and 1 base for J; bases not matched to a gene: 2. CDR1 LNHDA and CDR2 SQIVND come from the germline V gene (reference sequence).

The J gene is TRBJ1-4, the V gene TRBV30; D is ambiguous. The CDR3 sequence is 14 residues long. Per the germline V gene, CDR1 is GTSNPN and CDR2 is SVGIG (reference sequence). V lost 2 bases and J 3 bases, leaving 10 bases between the germline ends. CDR3 sequence: CAWSKGNSNEKLFF. The CDR3 DNA reads TGTGCCTGGAGTAAAGGAAATTCTAATGAAAAACTGTTTTTT. The variable domain in full, with the rest retrieved from reference TRBV30 and TRBJ1-4, is SQTIHQWPATLVQPVGSPLSLECTVEGTSNPNLYWYRQAAGRGLQLLFYSVGIGQISSEVPQNLSASRPQDRQFILSSKKLLLSDSGFYLCAWSKGNSNEKLFFGSGTQLSVL.

The table lists this clonotype with a count of one. One end of the junction does not line up with germline, which may come from a read error. This chain uses TRBV6-6 with TRBJ2-2; TRBD2 agrees at 10 bases. The CDR3 runs 17 residues. Per the germline V gene, CDR1 is MNHNY and CDR2 is SVGAGI (reference sequence). The CDR3 is CASSYSSGGDNTGELFF. CDR3 nucleotides: TGTGCCAGCAGTTACTCAAGCGGGGGGGATAACACCGGAGAGCTGTTTTTT.

This clonotype turned up a few times. V usage is TRBV19 and J usage is TRBJ1-2, with TRBD1 identical over 8 bases. This CDR3 comprises 15 residues. V lost 3 bases, J lost 4 bases, and 7 bases stayed unmatched. Germline V lookup: CDR1 LNHDA, CDR2 SQIVND (reference sequence). The CDR3 region is CASSIGQGETYGYTF. The DNA for the CDR3 is TGTGCCAGTAGTATTGGACAGGGCGAGACCTATGGCTACACCTTC.

This clonotype is judged medium-sized. The chain uses TRBV6-5 and TRBJ2-3; D tentatively reads TRBD1 or TRBD2 (5 bases each). With 5 bases removed from V and 7 bases from J, the gap between germline ends came to 13 bases. This CDR3 is built from 13 residues. Germline V gives CDR1 MNHEY, CDR2 SVGAGI. The CDR3 sequence: CASSQPGPNTQYF. CDR3 in DNA: TGTGCCAGCAGTCAACCGGGACCTAATACGCAGTATTTT.

The table lists this clonotype with a few counts. The CDR3 here is CASSLLTSSYNEQFF. CDR3 nucleotide sequence: TGTGCCAGCAGCTTGTTAACAAGCTCCTACAATGAGCAGTTCTTC. This chain joins TRBV5-6 and TRBJ2-1; unclear D gene. The CDR3 is made up of 15 amino acids. Trimming removed 1 base from V and 0 bases from J, with 8 bases in between. CDR1 is SGHDT, CDR2 YYEEEE, per germline.

For this clonotype: A much more abundant neighbour one base away suggests this may be a read error. This chain connects TRBV6-5 to TRBJ2-1; 7 bases line up with TRBD2. CDR1 and CDR2 (germline): MNHEY, SVGAGI. This CDR3 comprises 14 residues. Germline trimming cut 0 bases from V and 5 bases from J; bases unmatched to any gene: 1. CDR3 in amino acids: CASSYSGTNNEQFF. The CDR3 coding sequence is TGTGCCAGCAGTTACTCCGGGACTAACAATGAGCAGTTCTTC.

The table lists this clonotype with a few counts. The rearrangement links TRBV5-1 to TRBJ2-5; D unclear. The V end was cut by 0 bases, the J end by 5 bases, with 17 bases between. This CDR3 is built from 16 residues. Germline V gene lookup returns CDR1 SGHRS and CDR2 YFSETQ. CDR3 DNA sequence: TGCGCCAGCAGCTTGGGAAACCGGGCTTTTTACGAGACCCAGTACTTC. It encodes CASSLGNRAFYETQYF.

A few counts support this clonotype. The chain recombines TRBV6-2 or TRBV6-3 with TRBJ1-2; TRBD1 might be the D (5 bases). Germline CDR1 is MNHEY and CDR2 is SVGEGT. Trimming took 5 bases from V and 10 from J, leaving 23 bases between them. The length of the CDR3 is 15 residues. The CDR3 region is CASSRPTNSGNPYTF. As DNA, the CDR3 is TGTGCCAGCAGTCGGCCGACCAATTCAGGGAACCCCTACACCTTC.

The V call is TRBV27, the J call TRBJ2-7; D might be TRBD1 or TRBD2, each matching 7 bases. CDR3 length: 14 amino acids. Germline CDR1 MNHEY, CDR2 SMNVEV (reference sequence). Trimming cost V 4 bases and J 7 bases, with 17 bases left between them. CDR3 DNA: TGTGCCAGCAGTTACATCCAGGGGGGGGGGGAGCAGTACTTC. This gives the protein CASSYIQGGGEQYF.

J is TRBJ1-2 and V is TRBV12-3 or TRBV12-4; D not certain. CDR3 length: 14 residues. V was clipped by 3 bases and J by 0 bases, with 8 bases between them. The CDR3 DNA sequence: TGTGCCAGCAGTTTGGGCACCGCTAACTATGGCTACACCTTC. Translation: CASSLGTANYGYTF.

Only a few counts were recorded for this clonotype. In DNA form, the CDR3 reads TGTGCCAGCAGTTCCGGGGGCAGCGGCAATGAGCAGTTCTTC. Protein product: CASSSGGSGNEQFF. J is TRBJ2-1 and V is TRBV27; the D gene could be TRBD1 or TRBD2 (6 bases each). V lost 4 bases to trimming and J lost 6 bases, with 13 bases between them. This CDR3 spans 14 amino acids. Germline-derived CDR1 and CDR2 are MNHEY and SMNVEV (reference sequence).

This clonotype has a handful of counts. The CDR3 region is CASSYRGDGYGYTF. The CDR3 coding sequence is TGTGCCAGCAGTTATCGGGGAGATGGCTATGGCTACACCTTC. The genes are TRBV27 and TRBJ1-2; D is ambiguous. Trimming removed 4 bases from V and 4 bases from J, with 13 bases in between. Germline CDR1 MNHEY, CDR2 SMNVEV (reference sequence). The CDR3 contains 14 residues.

A note on this clonotype: The junction differs from germline at one of its ends, possibly a read error. V usage is TRBV7-2 and J usage is TRBJ1-2; D is unresolved. The CDR3 spans 14 residues. Germline V CDR1 and CDR2: SGHTA, FQGNSA. The CDR3 DNA is TGTGCCAGCACCTTAGTGCGGGCTTACGGTGGCTACACCTTC. Amino acid sequence: CASTLVRAYGGYTF.

The rearrangement links TRBV6-2 or TRBV6-3 to TRBJ1-1; D uncertain. CDR1 and CDR2 from the germline V gene are MNHEY and SVGEGT. The CDR3 totals 14 residues. Between the trimmed V and J ends, which lost 0 bases and 2 bases, there was a span of 7 bases. CDR3: CASSYSPANTEAFF. CDR3 DNA sequence: TGTGCCAGCAGTTACTCTCCTGCCAACACTGAAGCTTTCTTT.

V gene TRBV19 combines with J gene TRBJ1-2; a weak D match, TRBD1 (6 bases). The CDR3 has 15 residues. Germline V gives CDR1 LNHDA, CDR2 SQIVND (reference sequence). V lost 6 bases to trimming and J lost 4 bases, with 18 bases between them. Here the CDR3 DNA reads TGTGCCAGTAGAACCCTGGGGGGCAGCATCTATGGCTACACCTTC. Translating it yields CASRTLGGSIYGYTF. The full variable domain, rest sourced from reference TRBV19 and TRBJ1-2, is DGGITQSPKYLFRKEGQNVTLSCEQNLNHDAMYWYRQDPGQGLRLIYYSQIVNDFQKGDIAEGYSVSREKKESFPLTVTSAQKNPTAFYLCASRTLGGSIYGYTFGSGTRLTVV.

A word on this clonotype: Compared with germline, one end of the junction differs, possibly owing to a read error. The chain uses TRBV15 and TRBJ2-7; perhaps TRBD1 as D (5 bases). This CDR3 is built from 13 residues. Looked up from germline, CDR1 is LNHNV and CDR2 is YYDKDF (reference sequence). The CDR3 loop reads CATSKQGTYELYF. Written as DNA, the CDR3 is TGTGCCACCAGCAAGCAGGGAACCTACGAGCTGTACTTC.

This clonotype is medium-sized within its sample. Here the CDR3 DNA reads TGTGCCAGTAGTGCCTTACAGGGACTCAATCAGCCCCAGCATTTT. Translating it yields CASSALQGLNQPQHF. The rearrangement uses TRBV19 and TRBJ1-5; tentatively, D is TRBD1 (6 bases). The germline V gene has CDR1 LNHDA and CDR2 SQIVND (reference sequence). V gave up 5 bases and J gave up 3 bases, with 14 bases separating them. The CDR3 runs 15 residues.

Comments on this clonotype: Compared with germline, one end of the junction differs, possibly owing to a read error. The chain combines TRBV7-6 with TRBJ1-1, with D possibly TRBD1 on 6 matching bases. Germline CDR1 reads SGHVS; CDR2 reads FNYEAQ. The length of the CDR3 is 16 residues. The CDR3 here is CASSVAGTLGSTEAFF. The CDR3 bases are TGTGCCAGCAGCGTAGCCGGGACACTCGGGAGCACTGAAGCTTTCTTT.

The genes are TRBV20-1 and TRBJ2-3, with TRBD2 as a possible D gene (5 bases). Germline CDR1 is DFQATT and CDR2 is SNEGSKA (reference sequence). The CDR3 is 15 amino acids. Trimming cost V 6 bases and J 2 bases, with 18 bases left between them. DNA for the CDR3: TGCAGTGCCACCCAACTAGTTAGGAACACAGATACGCAGTATTTT. Amino acids: CSATQLVRNTDTQYF.

This clonotype is termed medium-sized. The V and J genes are TRBV30 and TRBJ1-4; the D is unclear. The germline gives CDR1 GTSNPN, CDR2 SVGIG (reference sequence). Deletions cut 0 bases from V and 15 bases from J, with 14 bases between. The CDR3 consists of 12 residues. The CDR3 region has the DNA TGTGCCTGGAGTGTGACCCCGGCTAGGGTGTTTTTT. Protein sequence: CAWSVTPARVFF.

The chain uses TRBV11-3 and TRBJ2-7; D unresolved. The CDR3 runs to 14 residues. Germline values: CDR1 SGHNT, CDR2 YENEEA. Deletions cut 5 bases from V and 2 bases from J, with 13 bases between. The CDR3 DNA sequence: TGTGCCAGCAGCATCACGTCTGGGACCTACGAGCAGTACTTC. It yields the protein CASSITSGTYEQYF.

The CDR3 DNA sequence: TGTGCCACCAGTGACACCGCCTCCGGGACAGGGGCAGATACGCAGTATTTT. It codes for CATSDTASGTGADTQYF. V is TRBV24-1 and J is TRBJ2-3, with 10 bases lining up with TRBD1. Trimming took 4 bases from V and 4 from J; bases not matched to a gene: 10. CDR3 size: 17 residues. The germline CDR1 and CDR2 sequences are KGHDR and SFDVKD.

This chain uses TRBV12-3 or TRBV12-4 with TRBJ1-6; the D is unclear. V shed 3 bases and J shed 9 bases, with 9 bases lying between them. The CDR3 covers 13 residues. CDR3 in DNA: TGTGCCAGCAGTTTCCCTAGACCTTCACCCCTCCACTTT. Its translation is CASSFPRPSPLHF.

This clonotype has just a few counts. This chain connects TRBV24-1 to TRBJ2-2, with 11 nucleotides matching TRBD2. Germline loops: CDR1 KGHDR, CDR2 SFDVKD. The trim removed 3 bases at V and 4 bases at J, leaving 6 bases unmatched. The length of the CDR3 is 17 residues. This CDR3 reads CATSDNSGRAFTGELFF. CDR3 in DNA: TGTGCCACCAGTGATAATAGCGGGAGGGCCTTCACCGGGGAGCTGTTTTTT.

This clonotype is labeled medium-sized (0.01 to 0.1%). V and J are TRBV12-3 or TRBV12-4 and TRBJ2-6; possible D gene TRBD2, 5 bases. This CDR3 contains 17 residues. Trimming removed 7 bases from V and 4 bases from J, with 20 bases in between. The CDR3 DNA is TGTGCCAGCAAGGGTTGGAGGTCTCCTCTGGGGGCCAACGTCCTGACTTTC. Its protein is CASKGWRSPLGANVLTF.